What follows are 17 T cell receptor beta chains derived from one specimen sequenced in a study of T cells in localized non-small cell lung cancer. Produced via immunoSEQ multiplex PCR; TCRdb's table is partial and in-frame only. The repertoire holds about 39,000 clones, with about four fifths as singletons. The input for sequencing was PBMCs, taken before any cancer treatment. The receptor set was obtained from a woman between 35 and 70 years old with stage II squamous cell lung carcinoma.

This clone was counted once. The V call is TRBV6-6, the J call TRBJ2-7, with D perhaps TRBD1 (6 bases). This CDR3 spans 13 amino acids. The germline V and J ends were trimmed by 2 bases and 2 bases, with 7 bases remaining between them. Looked up from germline, CDR1 is MNHNY and CDR2 is SVGAGI (reference sequence). In DNA, the CDR3 is TGTGCCAGCAGTTACGGACAGCCCTACGAGCAGTACTTC. Translation gives CASSYGQPYEQYF.

This clone was observed a handful of times. The V call is TRBV7-2, the J call TRBJ2-1; D might be TRBD1 (5 bases). The CDR3 loop spans 14 amino acids. Germline V gene sequence: CDR1 SGHTA, CDR2 FQGNSA. Trimming took off 5 bases at V and 7 bases at J, with 15 bases between the two ends. The CDR3 DNA follows: TGTGCCAGCAGCCCTCCGACAGTGTTGAATGAGCAGTTCTTC. Encoded protein: CASSPPTVLNEQFF.

The chain links TRBV19 to TRBJ2-2; TRBD2 agrees at 14 bases. V lost 3 bases to trimming and J lost 7 bases; unmatched junction nucleotides: 10. CDR3 length equals 18 residues. Germline CDR1 reads LNHDA; CDR2 reads SQIVND (reference sequence). This CDR3 is CASSIRTSGGLSHGELFF. CDR3 in DNA: TGTGCCAGTAGTATCCGGACTAGCGGGGGGCTCAGTCACGGGGAGCTGTTTTTT.

This clone has a count of ten or more. The rearrangement joins TRBV6-5 to TRBJ2-7, with D perhaps matching TRBD2 (7 bases). V was trimmed by 7 bases and J by 6 bases, leaving 19 bases between them. The CDR3 has 14 amino acids. The germline V gene encodes CDR1 MNHEY and CDR2 SVGAGI. The CDR3 nucleotides are TGTGCCAGCACCTACAGGGCGGGAGAAGGCGAGCAGTACTTC. Its translation is CASTYRAGEGEQYF.

CDR3 sequence (DNA): TGTGCCAGTAGTATCCCCCTTGACATTACCGGGGAGCTGTTTTTT. It encodes CASSIPLDITGELFF. The gene calls are TRBV19 and TRBJ2-2; no reliable D call. CDR1 and CDR2 from the germline V gene are LNHDA and SQIVND (reference sequence). The V end lost 3 bases, the J end lost 5 bases, and 13 bases lay between the germline ends. This CDR3 contains 15 residues.

The rearrangement joins TRBV5-8 to TRBJ1-4; weak D call: TRBD1 (6 bases). The CDR3 totals 14 residues. CDR1 and CDR2 (germline): SGHTS, YDEGEE. The germline V and J ends were trimmed by 4 bases and 4 bases, with 11 bases remaining between them. CDR3: CASSPGVNNEKLFF. The DNA for the CDR3 is TGTGCCAGCAGCCCAGGGGTGAATAATGAAAAACTGTTTTTT.

V gene TRBV6-6 combines with J gene TRBJ2-7; D is perhaps TRBD2 (5 bases). Per the germline V gene, CDR1 is MNHNY and CDR2 is SVGAGI (reference sequence). The V end was cut by 0 bases, the J end by 1 base, with 7 bases between. This CDR3 region has 14 residues. The CDR3 is CASSYSAESYEQYF. The CDR3 nucleotides are TGTGCCAGCAGTTACTCAGCGGAGTCCTACGAGCAGTACTTC.

The chain is built from TRBV27 and TRBJ2-6; no definite D call. V was trimmed by 6 bases and J by 0 bases, leaving 9 bases between them. Germline CDR1 MNHEY, CDR2 SMNVEV (reference sequence). The CDR3 is 15 amino acids. CDR3 DNA sequence: TGTGCCAGCAGCACCTTTAGCTCTGGGGCCAACGTCCTGACTTTC. This encodes CASSTFSSGANVLTF.

The chain employs TRBV5-1 and TRBJ2-3; D may be TRBD1 or TRBD2 (5 bases each). The germline V gene has CDR1 SGHRS and CDR2 YFSETQ. The CDR3 consists of 14 residues. Trimming took off 3 bases at V and 3 bases at J, with 11 bases between the two ends. The CDR3 reads CASSSSWGTDTQYF. CDR3 in DNA: TGCGCCAGCAGCTCGAGTTGGGGGACAGATACGCAGTATTTT.

CDR3 sequence reads: CASSHRDSYEQYV. The CDR3 nucleotides read TGTGCCAGCAGCCATAGGGACTCCTACGAGCAGTACGTC. The chain joins TRBV7-8 to TRBJ2-7, with D unresolved. Looked up from germline, CDR1 is SGHVS and CDR2 is FQNEAQ. CDR3 length: 13 amino acids. V lost 5 bases to trimming and J lost 0 bases, with 8 bases between them.

The chain carries TRBV4-1 and TRBJ2-3; the match to TRBD1 covers 8 bases. Germline CDR1 MGHRA, CDR2 YSYEKL. V gave up 1 base and J gave up 1 base; unmatched junction bases: 4. The CDR3 is made up of 16 amino acids. This CDR3 is CASSQGQGTGTDTQYF. The DNA of the CDR3 is TGCGCCAGCAGCCAAGGACAGGGGACCGGCACAGATACGCAGTATTTT.

V and J are TRBV28 and TRBJ1-4, with D perhaps matching TRBD1 (5 bases). The germline V and J ends were trimmed by 3 bases and 0 bases, with 11 bases remaining between them. Looked up from germline, CDR1 is MDHEN and CDR2 is SYDVKM. CDR3 length equals 16 residues. The CDR3 DNA sequence: TGTGCCAGCAGTTTTCGGGACTTTGCAACTAATGAAAAACTGTTTTTT. Its protein product is CASSFRDFATNEKLFF.

The chain employs TRBV28 and TRBJ2-7, with D unresolved. V was cut by 8 bases and J by 0 bases, with 5 bases left in between. The CDR3 consists of 11 residues. Germline loops: CDR1 MDHEN, CDR2 SYDVKM. Here the CDR3 reads CASETSYEQYF. The CDR3 region has the DNA TGTGCCAGCGAAACCTCCTACGAGCAGTACTTC.

The gene calls are TRBV10-1 and TRBJ2-3; 12 nucleotides align to TRBD1. The V segment lost 6 bases and the J segment 4 bases; nucleotides outside the gene matches: 5. The CDR3 totals 15 residues. Per the germline V gene, CDR1 is WNHNN and CDR2 is SYGVQD (reference sequence). CDR3 bases: TGCGCCAGCAGCGTGGGACAGGGGGCCGCAGATACGCAGTATTTT. It encodes CASSVGQGAADTQYF.

The chain links TRBV15 to TRBJ2-3; 7 bases fit TRBD2. This CDR3 comprises 16 residues. V dropped 5 bases and J dropped 2; count of bases not matched to a gene: 10. Per the germline V gene, CDR1 is LNHNV and CDR2 is YYDKDF (reference sequence). CDR3 sequence: CATSSGGTSYTDTQYF. CDR3 nucleotides: TGTGCCACCAGCTCGGGGGGAACTTCCTACACAGATACGCAGTATTTT.

The chain recombines TRBV18 with TRBJ1-4; D is unresolved. Between the trimmed V and J ends, which lost 3 bases and 0 bases, there was a span of 8 bases. This CDR3 spans 15 amino acids. The germline gives CDR1 KGHSH, CDR2 LQKENI. This CDR3 is CASSPLRSTNEKLFF. The CDR3 DNA reads TGTGCCAGCTCACCTTTGAGATCAACTAATGAAAAACTGTTTTTT. The whole variable domain, remainder taken from reference TRBV18 and TRBJ1-4, is NAGVMQNPRHLVRRRGQEARLRCSPMKGHSHVYWYRQLPEEGLKFMVYLQKENIIDESGMPKERFSAEFPKEGPSILRIQQVVRGDSAAYFCASSPLRSTNEKLFFGSGTQLSVL.

The V and J genes are TRBV9 and TRBJ1-3; 7 bases match TRBD1. The V and J ends lost 4 bases and 0 bases, in that order; junction bases with no gene match: 4. The CDR3 spans 15 residues. Germline V CDR1 and CDR2: SGDLS, YYNGEE. The CDR3 protein is CASSRSGGSGNTIYF. In nucleotides, the CDR3 is TGTGCCAGCAGCCGGTCAGGGGGCTCTGGAAACACCATATATTTT.